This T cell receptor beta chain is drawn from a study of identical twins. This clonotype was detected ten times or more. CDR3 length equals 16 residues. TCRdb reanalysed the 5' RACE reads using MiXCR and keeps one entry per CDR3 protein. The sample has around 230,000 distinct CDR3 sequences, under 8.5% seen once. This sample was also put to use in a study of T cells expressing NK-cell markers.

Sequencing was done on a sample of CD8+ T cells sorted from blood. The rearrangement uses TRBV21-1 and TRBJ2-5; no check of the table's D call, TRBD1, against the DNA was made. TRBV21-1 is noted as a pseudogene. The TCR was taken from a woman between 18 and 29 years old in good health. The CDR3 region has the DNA TGTGCCAGCAGCACACCTGGGGAAGACAGTCAAGAGACCCAGTACTTC. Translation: CASSTPGEDSQETQYF.